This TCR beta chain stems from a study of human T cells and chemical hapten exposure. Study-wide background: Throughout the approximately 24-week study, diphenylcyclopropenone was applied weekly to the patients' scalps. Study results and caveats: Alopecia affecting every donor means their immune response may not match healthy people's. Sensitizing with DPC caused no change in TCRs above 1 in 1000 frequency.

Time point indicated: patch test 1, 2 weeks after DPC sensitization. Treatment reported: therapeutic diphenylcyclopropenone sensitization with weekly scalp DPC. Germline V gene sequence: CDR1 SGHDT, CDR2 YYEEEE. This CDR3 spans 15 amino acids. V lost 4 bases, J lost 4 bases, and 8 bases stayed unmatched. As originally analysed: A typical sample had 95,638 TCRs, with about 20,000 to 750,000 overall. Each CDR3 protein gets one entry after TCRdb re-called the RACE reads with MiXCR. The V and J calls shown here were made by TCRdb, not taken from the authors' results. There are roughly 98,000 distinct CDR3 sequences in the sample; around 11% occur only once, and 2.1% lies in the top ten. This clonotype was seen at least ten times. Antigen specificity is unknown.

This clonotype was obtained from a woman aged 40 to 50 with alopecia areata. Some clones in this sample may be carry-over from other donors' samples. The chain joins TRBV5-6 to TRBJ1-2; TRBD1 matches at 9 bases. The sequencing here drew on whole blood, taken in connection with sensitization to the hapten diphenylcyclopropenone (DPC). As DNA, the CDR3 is TGTGCCAGCAGCCCGGACAGGGGACTAACCTATGGCTACACCTTC. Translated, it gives CASSPDRGLTYGYTF.